The entry that follows covers one T cell receptor (beta chain) sequence. Its antigen specificity is not known. No qualities accompany the bases; no much larger clone lies one base away. From its cysteine to its phenylalanine, the CDR3 spans 16 amino acids. The sequence is cut down to CDR3 DNA, 48 bases in frame from base 1. Trimmed from V: 7 bases; trimmed from J: 4 bases; junction bases lacking a gene match: 11. In the germline V gene, CDR1 corresponds to SGHAT and CDR2 to FQNNGV. The treatment or condition label, read with the paper, signifies: roughly 11-day PBMC culture with coronavirus spike peptide pools or control peptides (ViraFEST assay). The ViraFEST assay, used in the study, expanded antigen-specific T cells with peptide pools and then identified the expanded clonotypes through TCR sequencing. Positive SARS-CoV-2 PCR tests in the convalescent patients dated from March to December 2020, before Alpha, Beta and Delta variants emerged in the United States. PBMCs were cultured at a few million per well in IMDM supplemented with approximately 5% human AB serum and roughly 10 IU/ml IL-2, with approximately 10 ug/ml peptide pools added. Half of the culture medium was replaced with fresh IL-2-containing medium on days 3 and 7. Once the cells had been in culture for over nine days, the EasySep CD4+ T cell isolation kit was used to isolate CD4+ T cells by negative selection. PBMCs were separated from whole blood using Ficoll-Paque Plus gradient centrifugation and then either used fresh or cryopreserved at -140C. Each culture condition was generally run in triplicate wells.

This sample was included in a study of vaccination and CD4 T cells after COVID-19 (dated 2022 in TCRdb). Background for the entire study: SARS-CoV-2 positivity had been established in the convalescent patients by nasal swab PCR, and mild disease was recorded in roughly 9 of these patients and severe disease in one. Post-COVID blood samples were collected from convalescent patients a median of approximately 93 days after diagnosis, with a range of about 30 to 161 days. Participants received two doses of either the Pfizer-BioNTech BNT162b2 vaccine (n=8) or the Moderna mRNA-1273 vaccine (n=2). In roughly 11 COVID-19 convalescent patients and 4 infection-naive healthy vaccine recipients, the spike-specific CD4+ TCR repertoire before mRNA vaccination was compared with the repertoire after mRNA vaccination. Control cultures used a CEFX viral epitope pool as positive control, an HIV-1 Nef peptide pool as negative control, or no peptide. The convalescent cohort included six males and four females, with two Hispanic individuals, seven Caucasians, two Asians and one multiracial person. The time from the second vaccine dose to post-vaccine blood sampling had a median of roughly 72 days and ranged from about 12 to 250 days. The cultures were stimulated with overlapping spike peptide pools from SARS-CoV-2 and from the common cold coronaviruses HCoV-NL63, HCoV-OC43 and HCoV-229E.

The library was obtained by PCR. TCR sequencing of DNA from cultured CD4+ T cells used the Oncomine TCR Beta short-read assay at the Johns Hopkins FTIC core. Genomic DNA was extracted from the cultured CD4+ T cells with the QIAamp micro DNA kit. Oncomine TCR Beta libraries from cultured CD4+ T cells were pooled with unique dual indexes and sequenced on an Illumina iSeq 100. Per the authors' processing: Non-productive sequences were filtered out, and CDR3s that did not start with C, did not end with F or W, or were shorter than 7 amino acids were discarded. The MANAFEST web application identified antigen-specific clonotypes by comparing peptide-stimulated wells against reference wells and other culture wells. An FDR below 0.05, an odds ratio above 5, and a productive frequency above 0.1% in at least two of three replicate wells were required for clones to be considered positive. A clonotype was classed as cross-reactive if the clonotype showed significant expansion both in SARS-CoV-2 spike wells and in at least one common cold coronavirus spike condition. CDR3 homology was assessed with Levenshtein distances (stringdist) and unrooted phylogenetic trees (ape) in R version 3.6.1. TCRdb reanalyzed the raw reads on its own, using fastp at Q25 for trimming and MiXCR for clone calling, and kept in-frame beta chains. Entries that share a CDR3 protein sequence are merged under the most common genes and DNA. For this entry, the V and J calls and clone size follow TCRdb and not the study's own pipeline. A total of some 9,800 distinct CDR3 sequences appear in this sample, about three fifths of them only once. The top ten constitute 27% of the sample.

Study-level results and caveats: An increase in the median number of SARS-CoV-2-reactive clonotypes from 20 to 25 after infection to roughly 39 after vaccination was observed, but the change was not found to be significant. Of the vaccine-specific clones found in convalescent patients, nearly all (304 of 307) were mono-reactive for SARS-CoV-2 spike instead of being cross-reactive with common cold coronaviruses. Among the post-vaccine SARS-CoV-2-reactive clones in convalescent patients, a median approximately 86% showed up only after vaccination, which suggests vaccine-specific priming. The number of convalescent patients in the study was relatively small, and the study did not examine early timepoints following natural infection.

Sequenced material: CD4+ T cells from blood, cultured in vitro. The TCR sequence derives from a human donor who had recovered from COVID-19. The chain is made from TRBV11-2 and TRBJ2-3, with 10 junctional bases fitting TRBD1. The nucleotide sequence reads as follows: TGTGCCAGCACCACCGGAGTGGGACAGGGGCCAGATACGCAGTATTTT. Translated, it reads CASTTGVGQGPDTQYF.